The rows below give T cell receptor beta chains drawn from one sample of a study of blood T cell repertoires in COVID-19. Profiling relied on immunoSEQ multiplex PCR, and the TCRdb table lists in-frame clones only, not all of them. Of around 25,000 clones in the sample, approximately 84% are singletons; the top ten hold about 18%. Sequencing was carried out using peripheral blood. These receptors originate from a woman of 80 years or more with acute or convalescent COVID-19. CDR3s include the opening cysteine and the closing phenylalanine or tryptophan. D genes are given only for firm matches. Only part of the rows carry a size: once, few, many, or a class if the clone is expanded.

V gene	clone size	D gene	J gene	CDR3 DNA	CDR3 protein
TRBV7-6	-	TRBD2	TRBJ2-1	TGTGCCAGCAGCTTAGCCGCTAGCGGGAGTTCCGATGAGCAGTTCTTC	CASSLAASGSSDEQFF
TRBV7-8	-	TRBD2	TRBJ2-7	TGTGCCAGCAGCTTAGGGATAGCGGGAGCGAATTCCTACGAGCAGTACTTC	CASSLGIAGANSYEQYF
TRBV30	few	-	TRBJ2-1	TGTGCCTGGTCAGCGAGCTCCTACAATGAGCAGTTCTTC	CAWSASSYNEQFF
TRBV11-2	-	TRBD2	TRBJ2-5	TGTGCCAGCAGCCCGAGCGGGGCTGTCGCGAGGACCCAGTACTTC	CASSPSGAVARTQYF
TRBV7-9	-	TRBD2	TRBJ2-2	TGTGCCAGCAGCTTAGGATCTAGCGGGACAGTCAACACCGGGGAGCTGTTTTTT	CASSLGSSGTVNTGELFF
TRBV3-1/TRBV3-2	-	TRBD2	TRBJ2-3	TGTGCCAGCCCACAGTCCAGGGAGGGTTATGATACGCAGTATTTT	CASPQSREGYDTQYF
TRBV18	once	-	TRBJ1-3	TGTGCCAGCTCACCGGCAGGGGATACTGGAAACACCATATATTTT	CASSPAGDTGNTIYF
TRBV29-1	-	-	TRBJ2-7	TGCAGCGCCCTAAGGGGCTCCGAGCAGTACTTC	CSALRGSEQYF
TRBV4-1	once	TRBD2	TRBJ2-1	TGCGCCAGCAGCCAACCTACTAGCGGCCCCTACAATGAGCAGTTCTTC	CASSQPTSGPYNEQFF
TRBV6-5	once	-	TRBJ1-1	TGTGCCAGCAGGACCCGGGGTCTTGAAGCTTTCTTT	CASRTRGLEAFF
TRBV21-1	-	-	TRBJ2-1	TGTGCCAACCGCCCGGGACTAGCGGGGGGAGGGGATGAGCAGTTCTTC	CANRPGLAGGGDEQFF
TRBV5-1	-	TRBD2	TRBJ2-3	TGCGCCAGCAGCTCTCAAAGGAGCGGGGGAGATACGCAGTATTTT	CASSSQRSGGDTQYF
TRBV6-2/TRBV6-3	once	-	TRBJ2-2	TGTGCCAGCAGTTACTCCTTTAGCGGTAACACCGGGGAGCTGTTTTTT	CASSYSFSGNTGELFF
TRBV7-9	-	TRBD2	TRBJ2-1	TGTGCCAGCACTTCGCCGCCGGGACTAGCGGGAGAAGGGGGCTACAATGAGCAGTTCTTC	CASTSPPGLAGEGGYNEQFF
TRBV24-1	-	-	TRBJ2-1	TGTGCCACCAGTGAGGCTGACAATGAGCAGTTCTTC	CATSEADNEQFF
TRBV11-3	-	-	TRBJ2-2	TGTGCCAGCAGACCCCCCGGCGGGGAGCTGTTTTTT	CASRPPGGELFF
TRBV6-2/TRBV6-3	-	TRBD2	TRBJ2-7	TGTGCCAGCAGTTACCCCTTAGCGGGAGGCTCCTACGAGCAGTACTTC	CASSYPLAGGSYEQYF
TRBV5-1	-	-	TRBJ2-1	TGCGCCAGCAGCTTGCGAGGAGGCGGTTACTCCTACAATGAGCAGTTCTTC	CASSLRGGGYSYNEQFF
TRBV5-4	few	-	TRBJ1-1	TGTGCCAGCAGCGTTCAGGGGAACACTGAAGCTTTCTTT	CASSVQGNTEAFF
TRBV11-3	-	-	TRBJ1-6	TGTGCCAGCAGCTTAGATCAGGGTTCACCCCTCCACTTT	CASSLDQGSPLHF
TRBV6-1	-	-	TRBJ1-5	TGTGCCAGCAGTGAAGCGGGAGGGGTAGGGGGCAATCAGCCCCAGCATTTT	CASSEAGGVGGNQPQHF
TRBV9	-	TRBD2	TRBJ2-1	TGTGCCAGCAGCGTAACCGGACTGGCGGGAGGACACAATGAGCAGTTCTTC	CASSVTGLAGGHNEQFF
TRBV7-2	-	TRBD1	TRBJ1-5	TGTGCCAGCAGCTTAAGGCCCGCCACAGGGGATCAGCCCCAGCATTTT	CASSLRPATGDQPQHF
TRBV5-1	-	TRBD1	TRBJ2-5	TGCGCCAGCAGCGTTGGGGGGACAGGGAAAGAGACCCAGTACTTC	CASSVGGTGKETQYF
TRBV9	-	TRBD2	TRBJ2-5	TGTGCCAGCAGCGAGGGACTAGCGGGGGAGAGGACCCAGTACTTC	CASSEGLAGERTQYF
TRBV3-1/TRBV3-2	-	-	TRBJ1-4	TGTGCCAGCAGCCCCCGAGAGATAACTAATGAAAAACTGTTTTTT	CASSPREITNEKLFF
TRBV4-3	-	TRBD2	TRBJ2-1	TGCGCCAGCAGCCCCCGGACTAGCGGGATTCTGGGCAATGAGCAGTTCTTC	CASSPRTSGILGNEQFF
TRBV2	-	-	TRBJ1-5	TGTGCCAGCAGTAAGCGGGACGACAATCAGCCCCAGCATTTT	CASSKRDDNQPQHF
TRBV5-1	-	-	TRBJ2-5	TGCGCCAGCAGCTTGCGCCAGGGGTTGGGAGAGACCCAGTACTTC	CASSLRQGLGETQYF
TRBV4-1	-	-	TRBJ1-1	TGCGCCAGCAGCCAAGCCGGACAGACGAACACTGAAGCTTTCTTT	CASSQAGQTNTEAFF
TRBV4-1	-	TRBD1	TRBJ1-5	TGCGCCAGCAGCCAAGAGGGCGGGACAGGGAATCAGCCCCAGCATTTT	CASSQEGGTGNQPQHF
TRBV5-4	few	TRBD2	TRBJ2-7	TGTGCCAGCAGCCCCACCGGACTAGCGGGAGAGGAGCAGTACTTC	CASSPTGLAGEEQYF
TRBV7-8	-	-	TRBJ1-1	TGTGCCAGCAGCTTAGTTCTGTCCATGGGGGCGCACACTGAAGCTTTCTTT	CASSLVLSMGAHTEAFF
TRBV10-3	once	TRBD2	TRBJ2-1	TGTGCCATCCGTGAAGCGGCTAGCGGGAGGAGTCGGAATGAGCAGTTCTTC	CAIREAASGRSRNEQFF
TRBV15	-	-	TRBJ2-7	TGTGCCACCAGCAGGAGGGAACCCCCCTACGAGCAGTACTTC	CATSRREPPYEQYF
TRBV18	-	TRBD1	TRBJ1-4	TGTGCCAGCTCACTAGGACAGGCTCATAATGAAAAACTGTTTTTT	CASSLGQAHNEKLFF
TRBV9	once	-	TRBJ1-3	TGTGCCAGCAGCGTAGCCGGTGATGGAGGCGGTAGAAACACCATATATTTT	CASSVAGDGGGRNTIYF
TRBV27	-	TRBD1	TRBJ1-1	TGTGCCAGCGGGACAGGGGGGCTCACTGAAGCTTTCTTT	CASGTGGLTEAFF
TRBV7-9	-	TRBD1	TRBJ1-1	TGTGCCAGCAGCCCTAGTTCGGGGACAGGGGGCGGCACTGAAGCTTTCTTT	CASSPSSGTGGGTEAFF
TRBV7-8	-	-	TRBJ2-3	TGTGCCAGCAGTCAATCCAGGTCGGGCACAGATACGCAGTATTTT	CASSQSRSGTDTQYF
TRBV7-8	once	TRBD1	TRBJ2-5	TGTGCCAGCAGCCCCCGCGACAGGGGAGAGACCCAGTACTTC	CASSPRDRGETQYF
TRBV7-9	-	TRBD2	TRBJ2-1	TGTGCCAGCAGCCCCCTTAGCGGGAATGAGCAGTTCTTC	CASSPLSGNEQFF
TRBV10-2	-	TRBD1	TRBJ1-2	TGCGCCAGCAGCGCCGGGACAGGCTCCTATGGCTACACCTTC	CASSAGTGSYGYTF
TRBV6-2/TRBV6-3	-	TRBD1	TRBJ1-2	TGTGCCAGCAGTTTGGACAGGGCTAACGGCTACACCTTC	CASSLDRANGYTF
TRBV18	-	-	TRBJ1-6	TGTGCCAGCTCACCACCGGCTGGGCAGTCCTATAATTCACCCCTCCACTTT	CASSPPAGQSYNSPLHF
TRBV11-2	-	-	TRBJ2-3	TGTGCCAGCAGCTCGACGACCAGGGATACGCAGTATTTT	CASSSTTRDTQYF
TRBV6-5	few	TRBD1	TRBJ1-3	TGTGCCAGCAATGCGGACAGGGGTGGAAACACCATATATTTT	CASNADRGGNTIYF
TRBV10-3	-	TRBD2	TRBJ2-3	TGTGCCATGGGACTAGCGGGAGAGGGCACAGATACGCAGTATTTT	CAMGLAGEGTDTQYF
TRBV15	-	-	TRBJ1-5	TGTGCCACCAGCAGAGTGGCAGGCTATAGCAATCAGCCCCAGCATTTT	CATSRVAGYSNQPQHF
TRBV2	-	-	TRBJ2-7	TGTGCCAGCAGTGGCGTGACTGCGGTCGGCGAGCAGTACTTC	CASSGVTAVGEQYF
TRBV27	-	-	TRBJ1-6	TGTGCCAGCAGTTTAAAAGCGGGTTCCCTTTTACCCCTCCACTTT	CASSLKAGSLLPLHF